Listed below are T cell receptor beta chains from one sample, sequenced in a study of CD8+ T cells in alopecia areata. Generated by immunoSEQ multiplex PCR, the TCRdb table keeps only in-frame clones and is missing some. This repertoire shows 200,000 or so clones, over 40% found once; its top ten account for over 2.5%. Here the sequenced sample was CD4+ T cells sorted from blood, taken between weeks 36 and 40, from a patient treated with tofacitinib. The receptors shown here come from a human donor with alopecia areata. Both conserved end residues are part of each CDR3. The order of the fields is J gene, V gene, clone size, D gene, CDR3 protein, CDR3 DNA. The D gene is left open where the match is weak. The size of a clone is reported for some rows only, either as once, few or many, or as a class for expanded clones.

j_call: TRBJ2-7; v_call: TRBV18; clone_size: -; d_call: TRBD1; cdr3_aa: CASSPDRVDEQYF; cdr3_nt: TGTGCCAGCTCACCGGACAGGGTGGACGAGCAGTACTTC
j_call: TRBJ2-1; v_call: TRBV30; clone_size: few; d_call: -; cdr3_aa: CAWTEVGEQFF; cdr3_nt: TGTGCCTGGACGGAGGTGGGGGAGCAGTTCTTC
j_call: TRBJ2-7; v_call: TRBV30; clone_size: once; d_call: -; cdr3_aa: CAWKVRGGEQYF; cdr3_nt: TGTGCCTGGAAGGTCAGGGGAGGTGAGCAGTACTTC
j_call: TRBJ2-2; v_call: TRBV7-9; clone_size: -; d_call: -; cdr3_aa: CASSLRETGELFF; cdr3_nt: TGTGCCAGCAGCTTAAGGGAGACCGGGGAGCTGTTTTTT
j_call: TRBJ2-5; v_call: TRBV20-1; clone_size: -; d_call: -; cdr3_aa: CSGIIQETQYF; cdr3_nt: TGCAGTGGAATCATACAAGAGACCCAGTACTTC
j_call: TRBJ2-1; v_call: TRBV7-9; clone_size: few; d_call: -; cdr3_aa: CASSLGLQIYNEQFF; cdr3_nt: TGTGCCAGCAGCTTAGGGCTACAGATTTACAATGAGCAGTTCTTC
j_call: TRBJ2-5; v_call: TRBV7-9; clone_size: -; d_call: -; cdr3_aa: CASSIKGETQYF; cdr3_nt: TGTGCCAGCAGCATAAAGGGGGAGACCCAGTACTTC
j_call: TRBJ2-2; v_call: TRBV5-4; clone_size: -; d_call: -; cdr3_aa: CASSVGIRGRVVTGELFF; cdr3_nt: TGTGCCAGCAGCGTGGGCATTCGGGGTCGAGTGGTCACCGGGGAGCTGTTTTTT
j_call: TRBJ1-6; v_call: TRBV5-1; clone_size: -; d_call: TRBD1; cdr3_aa: CASSLSGTAISPLHF; cdr3_nt: TGCGCCAGCAGCTTGTCCGGGACAGCTATTTCACCCCTCCACTTT
j_call: TRBJ2-4; v_call: TRBV2; clone_size: few; d_call: TRBD1; cdr3_aa: CASSQGAEQAKNIQYF; cdr3_nt: TGTGCCAGCAGCCAGGGGGCAGAACAAGCCAAAAACATTCAGTACTTC
j_call: TRBJ2-5; v_call: TRBV30; clone_size: -; d_call: -; cdr3_aa: CAWSDDFSPRGETQYF; cdr3_nt: TGTGCCTGGAGCGATGACTTTTCCCCACGGGGAGAGACCCAGTACTTC
j_call: TRBJ2-7; v_call: TRBV5-1; clone_size: few; d_call: -; cdr3_aa: CASSLVLSSTEQYF; cdr3_nt: TGCGCCAGCAGCTTGGTATTATCATCCACCGAGCAGTACTTC
j_call: TRBJ2-1; v_call: TRBV7-2; clone_size: -; d_call: -; cdr3_aa: CASKPARTEYNEQFF; cdr3_nt: TGTGCCAGCAAACCCGCGCGGACGGAATACAATGAGCAGTTCTTC
j_call: TRBJ1-1; v_call: TRBV29-1; clone_size: -; d_call: -; cdr3_aa: CSVERALGTEAFF; cdr3_nt: TGCAGCGTTGAGAGGGCTCTGGGCACTGAAGCTTTCTTT
j_call: TRBJ2-1; v_call: TRBV28; clone_size: few; d_call: -; cdr3_aa: CASSPGASFGEQFF; cdr3_nt: TGTGCCAGCAGTCCCGGGGCTTCTTTTGGTGAGCAGTTCTTC
j_call: TRBJ2-3; v_call: TRBV11-2; clone_size: -; d_call: TRBD2; cdr3_aa: CASSSLAGRTDTQYF; cdr3_nt: TGTGCCAGCAGTTCGCTAGCGGGACGCACAGATACGCAGTATTTT
j_call: TRBJ1-2; v_call: TRBV7-9; clone_size: -; d_call: -; cdr3_aa: CASSPAGGRTYGYTF; cdr3_nt: TGTGCCAGCAGCCCAGCTGGGGGGCGCACCTATGGCTACACCTTC
j_call: TRBJ2-7; v_call: TRBV27; clone_size: -; d_call: TRBD1; cdr3_aa: CASRDRVNEQYF; cdr3_nt: TGTGCCAGCCGGGACAGGGTCAACGAGCAGTACTTC
j_call: TRBJ2-1; v_call: TRBV5-1; clone_size: few; d_call: TRBD2; cdr3_aa: CASSLGAGGPSYNEQFF; cdr3_nt: TGCGCCAGCAGCTTGGGAGCGGGAGGGCCCTCCTACAATGAGCAGTTCTTC
j_call: TRBJ2-3; v_call: TRBV27; clone_size: -; d_call: TRBD2; cdr3_aa: CASSLGLALTDTQYF; cdr3_nt: TGTGCCAGCAGTTTAGGACTAGCCCTCACAGATACGCAGTATTTT
j_call: TRBJ2-2; v_call: TRBV2; clone_size: -; d_call: TRBD2; cdr3_aa: CASSEDGLAGGPSTGELFF; cdr3_nt: TGTGCCAGCAGTGAAGACGGACTAGCGGGAGGGCCAAGCACCGGGGAGCTGTTTTTT
j_call: TRBJ1-5; v_call: TRBV30; clone_size: -; d_call: -; cdr3_aa: CAWGDRTNQPQHF; cdr3_nt: TGTGCCTGGGGAGACAGAACTAATCAGCCCCAGCATTTT
j_call: TRBJ2-2; v_call: TRBV6-1; clone_size: -; d_call: TRBD2; cdr3_aa: CASSVAGGNTGELFF; cdr3_nt: TGTGCCAGCAGTGTAGCGGGAGGGAACACCGGGGAGCTGTTTTTT
j_call: TRBJ2-3; v_call: TRBV7-2; clone_size: few; d_call: -; cdr3_aa: CASSLRAKGTSRYTDTQYF; cdr3_nt: TGTGCCAGCAGCTTAAGGGCCAAGGGCACTAGCAGATACACAGATACGCAGTATTTT
j_call: TRBJ2-5; v_call: TRBV15; clone_size: -; d_call: -; cdr3_aa: CATSRGGTQETQYF; cdr3_nt: TGTGCCACCAGCAGAGGAGGGACCCAAGAGACCCAGTACTTC
j_call: TRBJ1-2; v_call: TRBV11-2; clone_size: -; d_call: -; cdr3_aa: CASSYGGSDGYTF; cdr3_nt: TGTGCCAGCAGCTACGGGGGGAGCGATGGCTACACCTTC
j_call: TRBJ1-1; v_call: TRBV9; clone_size: -; d_call: -; cdr3_aa: CASSYSGLRNTEAFF; cdr3_nt: TGTGCCAGCAGTTACTCTGGGCTGAGGAACACTGAAGCTTTCTTT
j_call: TRBJ1-5; v_call: TRBV30; clone_size: -; d_call: -; cdr3_aa: CAWSPRRNMHRSNQPQHF; cdr3_nt: TGTGCCTGGAGCCCACGAAGGAACATGCATCGCAGCAATCAGCCCCAGCATTTT
j_call: TRBJ2-5; v_call: TRBV30; clone_size: -; d_call: -; cdr3_aa: CAWSVQGETQYF; cdr3_nt: TGTGCCTGGAGTGTCCAGGGGGAGACCCAGTACTTC
j_call: TRBJ2-1; v_call: TRBV4-3; clone_size: -; d_call: -; cdr3_aa: CASSQGVLTYNEQFF; cdr3_nt: TGCGCCAGCAGCCAAGGTGTACTTACCTACAATGAGCAGTTCTTC
j_call: TRBJ2-7; v_call: TRBV11-2; clone_size: few; d_call: -; cdr3_aa: CASSSQEEQYF; cdr3_nt: TGTGCCAGCAGCTCACAGGAAGAGCAGTACTTC
j_call: TRBJ2-1; v_call: TRBV5-4; clone_size: -; d_call: TRBD2; cdr3_aa: CASSLLTGGTSNEQFF; cdr3_nt: TGTGCCAGCAGCTTGCTCACGGGGGGAACGAGCAATGAGCAGTTCTTC
j_call: TRBJ2-1; v_call: TRBV6-1; clone_size: many; d_call: -; cdr3_aa: CASSRQGLIYNEQFF; cdr3_nt: TGTGCCAGCAGTCGACAGGGACTCATCTACAATGAGCAGTTCTTC
j_call: TRBJ2-2; v_call: TRBV30; clone_size: -; d_call: -; cdr3_aa: CAWSGTDKNTGELFF; cdr3_nt: TGTGCCTGGAGTGGCACGGACAAGAACACCGGGGAGCTGTTTTTT
j_call: TRBJ2-5; v_call: TRBV9; clone_size: -; d_call: TRBD1; cdr3_aa: CASTSGTGHQETQYF; cdr3_nt: TGTGCCAGCACCTCCGGGACAGGGCATCAAGAGACCCAGTACTTC
j_call: TRBJ1-1; v_call: TRBV7-9; clone_size: few; d_call: -; cdr3_aa: CASSLARANTEAFF; cdr3_nt: TGTGCCAGCAGCTTAGCTCGGGCGAACACTGAAGCTTTCTTT
j_call: TRBJ1-4; v_call: TRBV27; clone_size: few; d_call: -; cdr3_aa: CASRRSATNEKLFF; cdr3_nt: TGTGCCAGCAGACGGTCGGCAACTAATGAAAAACTGTTTTTT
j_call: TRBJ2-7; v_call: TRBV23-1; clone_size: -; d_call: -; cdr3_aa: CASSQSGRGTYEQYF; cdr3_nt: TGCGCCAGCAGTCAATCGGGTAGGGGAACCTACGAGCAGTACTTC
j_call: TRBJ2-1; v_call: TRBV30; clone_size: few; d_call: TRBD2; cdr3_aa: CAWRHGGTSNEQFF; cdr3_nt: TGTGCCTGGAGGCACGGCGGGACTAGCAATGAGCAGTTCTTC
j_call: TRBJ2-1; v_call: TRBV6-1; clone_size: -; d_call: -; cdr3_aa: CASSEAPAGPYNEQFF; cdr3_nt: TGTGCCAGCAGTGAAGCTCCCGCGGGACCCTACAATGAGCAGTTCTTC
j_call: TRBJ2-1; v_call: TRBV4-1; clone_size: once; d_call: -; cdr3_aa: CASSQPDEQFF; cdr3_nt: TGCGCCAGCAGCCAACCGGATGAGCAGTTCTTC
j_call: TRBJ2-1; v_call: TRBV7-9; clone_size: -; d_call: TRBD1; cdr3_aa: CATGDRGGNEQFF; cdr3_nt: TGTGCCACAGGGGACAGGGGAGGGAATGAGCAGTTCTTC
j_call: TRBJ2-7; v_call: TRBV7-9; clone_size: few; d_call: -; cdr3_aa: CASSLAGGTYEQYF; cdr3_nt: TGTGCCAGCAGCTTAGCGGGGGGAACCTACGAGCAGTACTTC
j_call: TRBJ1-5; v_call: TRBV29-1; clone_size: few; d_call: TRBD1; cdr3_aa: CSVSTASRTGDTQPQHF; cdr3_nt: TGCAGCGTCTCGACTGCTTCGCGGACAGGTGATACTCAGCCCCAGCATTTT
j_call: TRBJ2-6; v_call: TRBV19; clone_size: many; d_call: -; cdr3_aa: CASRNLRANVLTF; cdr3_nt: TGTGCCAGCCGGAATCTTAGGGCCAACGTCCTGACTTTC